This is a list of T cell receptor beta chains from one sample in a study of T cell clusters in autoimmune cytopenias. TCRdb re-called the multiplex PCR reads and catalogs CDR3 proteins one per entry, DNA excluded. This repertoire includes approximately 15,000 distinct CDR3 sequences. These data were likewise used in another study, on T cell repertoires in aging, cancer and after chemotherapy.

The source material was peripheral blood. These TCRs come from a human donor in good health. The CDR3 runs from the conserved cysteine through the conserved F or W. Rows may omit the clone size; those that give it use once, few, many or a size class.

J gene,V gene,clone size,CDR3 protein
TRBJ1-1,TRBV11-3,NA,CASSLGPALNTEAFF
TRBJ2-1,TRBV27,NA,CASSLSRGNEQFF
TRBJ2-3,TRBV6-6,NA,CASRSGSDTQYF
TRBJ2-3,TRBV5-6,NA,CASSFSNTDTQYF
TRBJ2-7,TRBV19,NA,CASSRSGPFGGEQYF
TRBJ1-4,TRBV30,NA,CAWSGGHVNEKLFF
TRBJ2-7,TRBV15,NA,CATSRVGPDSYEQYF
TRBJ1-4,TRBV15,NA,CATSRDRGVREKLFF
TRBJ2-7,TRBV6-5,NA,CASSASGTSEYEQYF
TRBJ2-1,TRBV19,NA,CASFPPGAYEQFF
TRBJ1-1,TRBV29-1,NA,CSVDRGPKAFF
TRBJ1-2,TRBV15,NA,CATSRDWNGYTF
TRBJ1-6,TRBV5-4,NA,CASSLFEEGRTYNSPLHF
TRBJ2-5,TRBV6-2/TRBV6-3,NA,CASSYVAGQLYQETQYF
TRBJ2-7,TRBV6-2/TRBV6-3,NA,CASSDLLQGAYEQYF
TRBJ2-7,TRBV18,NA,CASSPPGHYEQYF
TRBJ2-3,TRBV11-3,NA,CDSSIGQGTDTQYF
TRBJ1-4,TRBV27,NA,CASSPGWTNEKLFF
TRBJ2-7,TRBV30,NA,CAFTGLTYEQYF
TRBJ2-1,TRBV11-3,NA,CASSLFPASDNEQFF
TRBJ2-3,TRBV30,NA,CAWSRGGEGDTQYF
TRBJ2-7,TRBV7-9,NA,CASSLALAGGEQYF
TRBJ2-1,TRBV29-1,NA,CSVGRDRTSSYNEQFF
TRBJ1-2,TRBV5-5,NA,CASSLPMGAWGYTF
TRBJ2-3,TRBV30,NA,CAWNGQRLTDTQYF
TRBJ2-5,TRBV19,NA,CASSIGGVSQETQYF
TRBJ2-2,TRBV29-1,medium-sized,CSVEGGTTGELFF
TRBJ1-4,TRBV19,NA,CASSVEGAIVGKLFF
TRBJ1-6,TRBV6-5,NA,CASSFSRPTSPLHF